This TCR beta chain was sequenced in a study of post-analysis software for immune sequencing data (dated by TCRdb to about 2015). About the full investigation: Relapsing-remitting, secondary progressive and progressive-relapsing multiple sclerosis were recorded as disease courses, and subtype annotation was lacking for some patients. The multiple sclerosis patient repertoires were compared with around ten previously published healthy control repertoires from donors aged roughly 6 to 27 years. A subset of samples was prepared in parallel using single-end sample barcoding, then pooled and co-amplified after Illumina adapter ligation. Broader findings and caveats from the paper: The control group was slightly older than the multiple sclerosis patient group. Roughly 5 TRBV segments, including TRBV5-6, TRBV5-1 and TRBV20-1, were significantly more frequent in patients than controls. When samples were clustered directly using the F measure, samples prepared in the same batch co-clustered strongly, which prompted a batch-effect correction. Normalized Chao1 diversity was significantly lower in multiple sclerosis patients than controls, suggesting substantial peripheral T-cell clonal expansion.

TCR beta repertoires were profiled from peripheral blood of 10 to 15 young patients with multiple sclerosis to demonstrate the VDJtools post-analysis software. The multiple sclerosis patients were children and adolescents ranging in age from roughly 6 to 15 years. The germline V gene encodes CDR1 MNHEY and CDR2 SMNVEV (reference sequence). Between the V and J ends, shortened by 3 bases and 3 bases respectively, the junction contains 11 bases. The CDR3 runs 14 amino acids, cysteine and phenylalanine included. The retained sequence is limited to the CDR3, 42 bases, with the frame set at the first base. About this clonotype: Its binding antigen is unknown. Base-call qualities are not available, and no considerably larger clone is one nucleotide away.

The method was PCR. These reads were obtained on an Illumina HiSeq 2500. To reduce PCR and sequencing biases, unique molecular identifiers were incorporated into the TCR beta cDNA libraries. Per 1 to 10 million input T cells, some 500,000 cDNA molecules were obtained, such that each molecule approximated one T cell. The patient libraries were prepared and sequenced with the same protocol used for the earlier healthy control dataset. Within a given batch, samples were prepared together, multiplexed and sequenced on the same HiSeq lane. For the original study's pipeline: Raw barcoded reads were processed with MIGEC, discarding single-read molecular identifier groups before consensus assembly and CDR3 extraction. VDJtools was used for post-analysis of the clonotype tables, with diversity normalized by down-sampling every dataset to the smallest sample size. In repertoire overlap clustering, CDR3 amino acid sequences, but not nucleotide sequences, were matched to correct batch-related cross-sample contamination. Using fastp trimming at Q25 and MiXCR clonotype assembly, TCRdb reanalyzed the public sequencing data and kept in-frame beta chains. Entries are consolidated by CDR3 protein sequence, retaining the most common genes and DNA. In this record, the V and J calls reflect TCRdb's handling and not the investigators' own analysis. This sample has around 400,000 distinct CDR3 sequences in its table, and more than 30% of those were observed once. Of the sample, 6.5% to 8% is held by the ten largest clones.

This sequence originates from a girl aged 2 to 9 with multiple sclerosis. The chain is made from TRBV27 and TRBJ1-2, with an unclear D gene assignment. Material for sequencing was blood. The nucleotide sequence is TGTGCCAGCAGTTTTGAGAGGGTCGACTATGGCTACACCTTC. Translated, it reads CASSFERVDYGYTF.